This T cell receptor beta chain emerged from a study of T cell responses to AZD1222 COVID-19 vaccine. Study-wide points: The peak T cell response came first, and repertoires were sampled only after it. Most donors were white British, females outnumbered males, and clonal diversity was possibly underestimated.

Note on this clone: The antigen is not known.

The V and J ends lost 7 bases and 0 bases respectively, with 7 bases between them. CDR1 and CDR2 from the germline V gene are MNHEY and SVGAGI. CDR3 length: 12 residues. Libraries were prepared by immunoSEQ multiplex PCR; TCRdb keeps only in-frame clonotypes and omits some of them. The sample lists about 140,000 clones, approximately 92% occurring once. The clonotype originates from an adult in good health. The source was peripheral blood, collected on day 0 of AZD1222 vaccination. This chain connects TRBV6-5 to TRBJ2-7; no clear D gene. In DNA, the CDR3 is TGTGCCAGCAACGGCCTCTCCTACGAGCAGTACTTC. Its protein is CASNGLSYEQYF.